This T cell receptor (beta chain) was profiled in a study of blood T cell repertoires in COVID-19. There are 14 residues in the CDR3. V shed 4 bases and J shed 4 bases, with 11 bases lying between them. Germline V CDR1 and CDR2: SNHLY, FYNNEI. Some clones are missing from TCRdb's copy, which holds only in-frame ones; the method was immunoSEQ multiplex PCR. The top ten clones hold approximately 4% of a sample with roughly 130,000 clones, more than 70% of them seen once. This TCR was sampled from a woman aged 55-70 years with acute or convalescent COVID-19. The V and J genes are TRBV2 and TRBJ2-1; D possibly corresponds to TRBD2 (5 bases). Sequencing was done on a sample of peripheral blood. As DNA, the CDR3 is TGTGCCAGCAGTGTTGGTAGCGCGTACAATGAGCAGTTCTTC. This gives the protein CASSVGSAYNEQFF.